Listed below are T cell receptor beta chains from one sample, sequenced in a study of early T cells in non-severe SARS-CoV-2 infection. A single record per CDR3 protein comes from TCRdb applying MiXCR to the 5' RACE reads. The data contain around 40,000 distinct CDR3 sequences, roughly a tenth of them singletons. The sequenced sample consisted of whole blood. The receptors were gathered from an adult who was a healthcare worker with PCR-confirmed SARS-CoV-2 infection or an uninfected control (not recorded which). The CDR3 runs from the conserved cysteine through the conserved F or W. The order of the fields is clone size, V gene, D gene, CDR3 length, J gene, CDR3 DNA, CDR3 protein. The D gene is left open where the match is weak. A clone size is listed for some rows: how often the clone was seen (once, few, many), or a class if it is expanded.

>many|TRBV7-7|-|17|TRBJ2-5
TGTGCCAGCAGCTTGTTCTCAGGACTATCACTACAAGAGACCCAGTACTTC
CASSLFSGLSLQETQYF
>-|TRBV5-1|TRBD1|14|TRBJ2-5
TGCGCCAGCAGCTTGGTCGAGGGGGCAGAGACCCAGTACTTC
CASSLVEGAETQYF
>-|TRBV4-3|-|15|TRBJ1-6
TGCGCCAGCAGCCAAGACACAGGTTGGGGTTCACCCCTCCACTTT
CASSQDTGWGSPLHF
>-|TRBV5-1|TRBD1|13|TRBJ2-7
TGCGCCAGCAGAGGACAGGGCCTCTACGAGCAGTACTTC
CASRGQGLYEQYF
>many|TRBV24-1|-|13|TRBJ1-5
TGTGCCACCAGTGATTTGTTAGGTCAGCCCCAGCATTTT
CATSDLLGQPQHF
>few|TRBV30|TRBD2|13|TRBJ2-5
TGTGCCTGGAGTAGCGGGGGGGAAGAGACCCAGTACTTC
CAWSSGGEETQYF
>-|TRBV27|TRBD1|16|TRBJ2-3
TGTGCCAGCAGACGACTACCGGGACAGGGGGCAGATACGCAGTATTTT
CASRRLPGQGADTQYF
>-|TRBV5-6|-|8|TRBJ2-1
TGTGCCAGCTCAGAGCAGTTCTTC
CASSEQFF
>many|TRBV19|-|12|TRBJ1-2
TGTGCCAGTAGTATAGTGGATAATGGCTACACCTTC
CASSIVDNGYTF
>-|TRBV30|-|14|TRBJ2-7
TGTGCCTGGAGTCCGAGAGGGAGCTCCTACGAGCAGTACTTC
CAWSPRGSSYEQYF
>many|TRBV18|-|16|TRBJ1-1
TGTGCCAGCTCACCTATAGAGGGCGACTTGGGCCTGGAAGCTTTCTTT
CASSPIEGDLGLEAFF
>many|TRBV19|-|12|TRBJ1-5
TGTGCCAGTAGGGGCGGGGGGCAGCCCCAGCATTTT
CASRGGGQPQHF
>-|TRBV6-2/TRBV6-3|-|17|TRBJ2-3
TGTGCCAGCACCATCAGGGCCTGGGGGTTAGGCACAGATACGCAGTATTTT
CASTIRAWGLGTDTQYF
>many|TRBV7-2|TRBD1|14|TRBJ1-1
TGTGCCAGCAGCTTAGGCAGGGGGTTATCTGAAGCTTTCTTT
CASSLGRGLSEAFF
>few|TRBV7-2|-|12|TRBJ2-3
TGTGCCACAGGACAGCTCACAGATACGCAGTATTTT
CATGQLTDTQYF
>-|TRBV6-5|TRBD1|16|TRBJ2-7
TGTGCCAGCAGCCCTACCGGGACAGGGGCAATATACGAGCAGTACTTC
CASSPTGTGAIYEQYF
>few|TRBV25-1|-|14|TRBJ2-5
TGTGCCAGCAGTGTCCGACAGCCCCCAGAGACCCAGTACTTC
CASSVRQPPETQYF
>few|TRBV4-3|TRBD1|14|TRBJ1-2
TGCGCCAGCAGCCGCGGACAGGGAAACTATGGCTACACCTTC
CASSRGQGNYGYTF
>-|TRBV29-1|-|15|TRBJ2-1
TGCAGCGTTGAAGATCGGGACTTTTCCTACAATGAGCAGTTCTTC
CSVEDRDFSYNEQFF
>-|TRBV7-8|-|18|TRBJ2-5
TGTGCCAGCAGCTTGGAAAGGCGGGGCCTCGTTCGGAAAGAGACCCAGTACTTC
CASSLERRGLVRKETQYF
>few|TRBV10-3|-|14|TRBJ2-7
TGTGCCATCACCTCGGACAGAGCCTCCTACGAGCAGTACTTC
CAITSDRASYEQYF
>few|TRBV20-1|TRBD2|14|TRBJ2-1
TGCAGTGCTAGTGGTTTACTAGCGGGGACCGAGCAGTTCTTC
CSASGLLAGTEQFF
>few|TRBV30|-|12|TRBJ1-6
TGTGCCTGGAAGAGGAGCCCTTCACCCCTCCACTTT
CAWKRSPSPLHF
>few|TRBV30|-|11|TRBJ1-1
TGTGCCTGGAGTGGGTCCACTGAAGCTTTCTTT
CAWSGSTEAFF
>-|TRBV6-5|-|11|TRBJ1-2
TGTGAAACACGAGGCGCTTATGGCTACACCTTC
CETRGAYGYTF
>medium-sized|TRBV11-2|-|14|TRBJ2-2
TGTGCCAGCAGCCTCGACAAGGGGACCGGGGAGCTGTTTTTT
CASSLDKGTGELFF
>few|TRBV29-1|-|8|TRBJ1-2
TGCAGCCCAGAAGGCTACACCTTC
CSPEGYTF
>-|TRBV7-8|TRBD1|14|TRBJ2-2
TGTGCCAGCAGCCTTCAACAGGGGCCCGGGGAGCTGTTTTTT
CASSLQQGPGELFF
>many|TRBV10-3|-|14|TRBJ1-5
TGTGCCATCAAATCCGGGGACGGCAATCAGCCCCAGCATTTT
CAIKSGDGNQPQHF
>-|TRBV7-6|TRBD2|16|TRBJ2-2
TGTGCCAGCAGCCCAGGGACTAGCCCTAGGACCGGGGAGCTGTTTTTT
CASSPGTSPRTGELFF
>few|TRBV11-3|-|14|TRBJ1-1
TGTGCCAGCAGCTTCAAGGGGAAGGGCACTGAAGCTTTCTTT
CASSFKGKGTEAFF
>-|TRBV12-3/TRBV12-4|TRBD1|14|TRBJ1-6
TGTGCCAGCAGTTGGGGACAGGGGAATTCACCCCTCCACTTT
CASSWGQGNSPLHF
>many|TRBV3-1|-|14|TRBJ1-1
TGTGCCAGCAGCCAAGATTGGGGTGGCACTGAAGCTTTCTTT
CASSQDWGGTEAFF
>many|TRBV3-1|-|10|TRBJ1-3
TGTGCCAGCGGAGAAAACACCATATATTTT
CASGENTIYF
>few|TRBV7-8|TRBD2|16|TRBJ2-1
TGTGCCAGCAGCCAAATAACTAGCGGGGGGTTCAATGAGCAGTTCTTC
CASSQITSGGFNEQFF
>few|TRBV14|-|15|TRBJ1-1
TGTGCCAGCAGCCAAGTCAGGCGGTCCAACACTGAAGCTTTCTTT
CASSQVRRSNTEAFF
>many|TRBV7-2|-|13|TRBJ1-5
TGTGCCAGCAGCCCAGAGATGAAACAGCCCCAGCATTTT
CASSPEMKQPQHF
>many|TRBV7-3|-|16|TRBJ2-1
TGTGCCAGCAGCGCTCATCTAACCACCGCTCTCAATGAGCAGTTCTTC
CASSAHLTTALNEQFF
>few|TRBV3-1|-|14|TRBJ2-7
TGTGCCAGCAGCCAAGATTCCAGGGCCCACGAGCAGTACTTC
CASSQDSRAHEQYF
>few|TRBV12-3/TRBV12-4|TRBD1|14|TRBJ2-7
TGTGCCAGCAGTTTGCGACAGGGGGCGGAAGAGCAGTACTTC
CASSLRQGAEEQYF
>-|TRBV2|TRBD2|14|TRBJ2-3
TGTGCCAGCCCCACTAGCGGAAGCACAGATACGCAGTATTTT
CASPTSGSTDTQYF
>-|TRBV20-1|-|15|TRBJ2-4
TGCAGTGCTAGAGATCCAACTAGGGCCAAAAACATTCAGTACTTC
CSARDPTRAKNIQYF
>once|TRBV20-1|-|13|TRBJ2-2
TGCAGTGCTAGCCCCGGCAGCTCCGGGGAGCTGTTTTTT
CSASPGSSGELFF
>many|TRBV3-1|-|13|TRBJ1-6
TGTGCCAGCAGCCAAGGGGATAGTTCACCCCTCCACTTT
CASSQGDSSPLHF
>few|TRBV6-6|-|15|TRBJ2-7
TGTGCCAGCCGACCTCCTGAGTGGGCGCCGGGCGAGCAGTACTTC
CASRPPEWAPGEQYF
>many|TRBV29-1|TRBD1|14|TRBJ2-5
TGCAGCGCGGGCAAGACAGGGGGCGGGGAGACCCAGTACTTC
CSAGKTGGGETQYF
>many|TRBV6-2/TRBV6-3|TRBD2|16|TRBJ2-3
TGTGCCACCCTGACTTGGACTAGCGGGGAAGCAGATACGCAGTATTTT
CATLTWTSGEADTQYF
>many|TRBV7-3|-|13|TRBJ1-1
TGTGCCAGCAGCCTACACCGAGGTACTGAAGCCTTCTTT
CASSLHRGTEAFF
>many|TRBV7-3|-|15|TRBJ2-1
TGTGCCAGCCAACCGACCGGGGGTACCTACAATGAGCAGTTCTTC
CASQPTGGTYNEQFF
>many|TRBV12-5|-|14|TRBJ2-1
TGTGCTAGTGGTACTGACAGCTCCTACAATGAGCAGTTCTTC
CASGTDSSYNEQFF
>-|TRBV5-6|TRBD2|14|TRBJ2-1
TGTGCCAGCAGCTTGGGGCTAGCGGGGAATGAGCAGTTCTTC
CASSLGLAGNEQFF
>-|TRBV9|-|15|TRBJ2-3
TGTGCCAGCAGCGTTCTCGGGGGAAACACAGATACGCAGTATTTT
CASSVLGGNTDTQYF
>-|TRBV7-2|TRBD2|16|TRBJ2-7
TGTGCCAGCAGCTTACCCCGACTAGCGGGGCTGTACGAGCAGTACTTC
CASSLPRLAGLYEQYF